These T cell receptor beta chains were read from a single sample in a study of shared clonotypes between healthy human individuals. Measured with immunoSEQ multiplex PCR; TCRdb has only the in-frame clones, and not every one. In the table there are some 1,900,000 clones, about 95% of which are singletons. Specimen: naive CD8+ T cells sorted from blood. The receptors derive from a man between 18 and 35 years old in good health. Each CDR3 is given with its conserved first and last residue. Fields, in order: J gene, D gene, V gene, clone size, CDR3 DNA, CDR3 protein. A D gene is named only where the DNA matches it firmly. Clone size is given for some rows only: seen once, a few or many times, or a class if the clone is expanded.

>TRBJ2-6|TRBD2|TRBV7-9|.
TGTGCCAGCAGGAGCCGGGGGGACGGGCGCTCTGGGGCCAACGTCCTGACTTTC
CASRSRGDGRSGANVLTF
>TRBJ2-7|TRBD2|TRBV27|.
TGTGCCAGCAGCTCCGGGACTAGCATAGACGAGCAGTACTTC
CASSSGTSIDEQYF
>TRBJ2-3|TRBD2|TRBV9|.
TGTGCCAGCAGCGTAGAGGATGTGGGAGGGTTAGCAGATACGCAGTATTTT
CASSVEDVGGLADTQYF
>TRBJ2-7|.|TRBV7-9|.
TGTGCCAGCAGCTTAAGCTCAGCACCCGAGCAGTACTTC
CASSLSSAPEQYF
>TRBJ2-4|.|TRBV28|.
TGTGCCAGCAGTCCCCGGACCGAAGACGACATTCAGTACTTC
CASSPRTEDDIQYF
>TRBJ2-3|TRBD2|TRBV7-9|.
TGTGCCAGCAGCTTATTTCAGCGGGATGATGATACGCAGTATTTT
CASSLFQRDDDTQYF
>TRBJ2-3|TRBD1|TRBV2|.
TGTGCCAGTAGTGACGGGACAGGGGGGCGCACAGATACGCAGTATTTT
CASSDGTGGRTDTQYF
>TRBJ2-7|TRBD2|TRBV27|once
TGTGCCAGCAGTTCACTAGCGGGGACCTACGAGCAGTACTTC
CASSSLAGTYEQYF
>TRBJ2-3|TRBD2|TRBV19|.
TGTGCCAGTAGTCCGAGGATCGGGGGAGGGACAGATACGCAGTATTTT
CASSPRIGGGTDTQYF
>TRBJ2-7|TRBD2|TRBV30|.
TGTGCCTGGTCTAGCGGGAACTACGAGCAGTACTTC
CAWSSGNYEQYF
>TRBJ2-2|.|TRBV4-1|.
TGCGCCAGCAGCCCGGACATTGGGAACACCGGGGAGCTGTTTTTT
CASSPDIGNTGELFF
>TRBJ2-2|.|TRBV27|.
TGTGCCACCGGACTAACCTACACCGGGGAGCTGTTTTTT
CATGLTYTGELFF
>TRBJ2-3|.|TRBV7-9|.
TGTGCCAGCAGCTTAGCCCTTACAGATACGCAGTATTTT
CASSLALTDTQYF
>TRBJ1-2|TRBD1|TRBV6-5|.
TGTGCCAGCAGTTACTTTGGACAGGGAAGTTTCTATGGCTACACCTTC
CASSYFGQGSFYGYTF
>TRBJ2-7|.|TRBV28|.
TGTGCCAGCAGTTTACAGGGGGGGAACTACGAGCAGTACTTC
CASSLQGGNYEQYF
>TRBJ2-1|.|TRBV9|.
TGTGCCAGCAGCGACACTAGCAGACCATACAATGAGCAGTTCTTC
CASSDTSRPYNEQFF
>TRBJ1-6|TRBD1|TRBV6-4|.
TGTGCCATGGCGGGGGCCGGGACAGCGAATTCACCCCTCCACTTT
CAMAGAGTANSPLHF
>TRBJ2-7|TRBD2|TRBV4-1|.
TGCGCCAGCAGCCACCTACTAGCGGGGAGCTCCTACGAGCAGTACTTC
CASSHLLAGSSYEQYF
>TRBJ2-2|TRBD2|TRBV28|once
TGTGCCAGCAGGCCCGGACTAGATGGCTCCGGGGAGCTGTTTTTT
CASRPGLDGSGELFF
>TRBJ1-1|.|TRBV19|once
TGTGCCAGTAGTATCCCACATATGAACACTGAAGCTTTCTTT
CASSIPHMNTEAFF
>TRBJ2-5|.|TRBV7-9|.
TGTGCCAGCAGCTTAGAATGGCAGTTGATCGAAGAGACCCAGTACTTC
CASSLEWQLIEETQYF
>TRBJ1-1|.|TRBV19|.
TGTGCCAGTAGTATGGGTCTGGGGACTGAAGCTTTCTTT
CASSMGLGTEAFF
>TRBJ2-1|.|TRBV27|.
TGTGCCAGCAGTTTGGACTTAACGGTCAATGAGCAGTTCTTC
CASSLDLTVNEQFF
>TRBJ2-1|TRBD2|TRBV28|.
TGTGCCAGCAGTAAGACTAGCGGGTTCGGGGAGCAGTTCTTC
CASSKTSGFGEQFF
>TRBJ2-7|TRBD1|TRBV2|.
TGTGCCAGCAGGCCGGGACAGGGGGCTGACGAGCAGTACTTC
CASRPGQGADEQYF
>TRBJ1-2|.|TRBV7-9|.
TGTGCCAGCAGCCCCGGAGGGTACTATGGCTACACCTTC
CASSPGGYYGYTF
>TRBJ2-7|.|TRBV27|.
TGTGCCAGCAGCCTACTAGCGAAACAGGGCGAGCAGTACTTC
CASSLLAKQGEQYF
>TRBJ2-1|.|TRBV2|.
TGTGCCAGCAGGAGGTACAGGGCCGGGGATTCCTACAATGAGCAGTTCTTC
CASRRYRAGDSYNEQFF
>TRBJ2-7|.|TRBV7-9|.
TGTGCCAGCAGCTTATCCGGGACCCACTACGAGCAGTACTTC
CASSLSGTHYEQYF
>TRBJ1-5|.|TRBV15|.
TGTGCCACCAGCAGGTCTGGGAGCAATCAGCCCCAGCATTTT
CATSRSGSNQPQHF
>TRBJ2-7|.|TRBV6-1|.
TGTGCCAGCAGGGTACAGAGTTCCTACGAGCAGTACTTC
CASRVQSSYEQYF
>TRBJ2-1|.|TRBV27|once
TGTGCCAGCAGTTTAAATTCGCAAGACTACAATGAGCAGTTCTTC
CASSLNSQDYNEQFF
>TRBJ1-1|TRBD1|TRBV9|.
TGTGCCAGCAGCGTCCCGGGACAGGGGACTCGGAACACTGAAGCTTTCTTT
CASSVPGQGTRNTEAFF
>TRBJ2-7|.|TRBV2|.
TGTGCCAGCAGTGAAGACGGGTCAGGGGACGAGCAGTACTTC
CASSEDGSGDEQYF
>TRBJ1-2|TRBD1|TRBV5-1|.
TGCGCCAGCAGCTTTACAGGGGGTGCCTATGGCTACACCTTC
CASSFTGGAYGYTF
>TRBJ2-7|TRBD2|TRBV6-5|.
TGTGCCAGCAGTTACGAGACTAGCGGGAGGGACGAGCAGTACTTC
CASSYETSGRDEQYF
>TRBJ1-4|.|TRBV7-8|.
TGTGCCAGCAGCTTAGCCCCCAGGGAGGGGGGGTTGGAGGAAAAACTGTTTTTT
CASSLAPREGGLEEKLFF
>TRBJ2-3|.|TRBV19|.
TGTGCCAGTAGTATAGATTTTCTTAAGGGGCAGTATTTT
CASSIDFLKGQYF
>TRBJ1-4|.|TRBV9|.
TGTGCCAGCAGCGTTGAGGACGGCGAAAAACTGTTTTTT
CASSVEDGEKLFF
>TRBJ1-6|.|TRBV7-9|few
TGTGCCAGCAGCTTCGGTTCACCCCTCCACTTT
CASSFGSPLHF
>TRBJ1-2|.|TRBV9|many
TGTGCCAGCAGCCCGGGGAACTATGGCTACACCTTC
CASSPGNYGYTF
>TRBJ2-7|.|TRBV15|.
TGTGCCACCAGCTATGGGAGCTCCTACGAGCAGTACTTC
CATSYGSSYEQYF
>TRBJ2-1|.|TRBV6-5|.
TGTGCCAGCGGGCCAGGGGATGAGCAGTTCTTC
CASGPGDEQFF
>TRBJ2-3|TRBD2|TRBV5-6|.
TGTGCCAGCAGCTGGGGGCCAGCGGGAGTGGCAGATACGCAGTATTTT
CASSWGPAGVADTQYF
>TRBJ1-2|.|TRBV6-5|.
TGTGCCAGCAGTTACTCTGGACGGAACCCCGGTGGCTACACCTTC
CASSYSGRNPGGYTF